This T cell receptor (beta chain) was observed in a study of blood T cell repertoires in COVID-19. Study details: Acute-phase and convalescent COVID-19 samples originated in the United States, Italy and Spain. PBMCs, B-cell-depleted T cells, or T cells were the source of the cDNA or gDNA that made up the material.

This clone was seen once. Germline trimming cut 3 bases from V and 3 bases from J; bases unmatched to any gene: 5. The CDR3 contains 15 residues. Germline CDR1 MDHEN, CDR2 SYDVKM. Study processing details: Reference gene primer amplification yielded estimated nucleated cell counts. Clones were sequenced by immunoSEQ multiplex PCR, and TCRdb holds only the in-frame ones, with some missing. V and J calls and clone size are those listed in that table; D and trimming were worked out from the DNA. Seen here are roughly 160,000 clones, around 89% observed once, and the top ten hold approximately 2.1%. The chain links TRBV28 to TRBJ1-5; TRBD1 agrees at 7 bases. This clonotype was obtained from a man aged 45 to 65 who had recovered from COVID-19. Sequenced sample: peripheral blood. The CDR3, as DNA: TGTGCCAGCAGTTTCGGGGACAGAGTCAATCAGCCCCAGCATTTT. Its protein is CASSFGDRVNQPQHF.